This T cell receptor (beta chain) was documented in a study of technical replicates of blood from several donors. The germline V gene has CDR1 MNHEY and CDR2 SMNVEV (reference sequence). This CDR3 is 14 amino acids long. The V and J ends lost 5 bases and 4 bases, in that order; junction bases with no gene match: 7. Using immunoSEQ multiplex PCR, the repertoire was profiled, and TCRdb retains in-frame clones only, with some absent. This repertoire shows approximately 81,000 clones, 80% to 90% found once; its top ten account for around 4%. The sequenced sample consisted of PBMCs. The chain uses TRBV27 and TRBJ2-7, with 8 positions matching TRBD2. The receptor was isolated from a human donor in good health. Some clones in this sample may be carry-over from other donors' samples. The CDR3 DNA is TGTGCCAGCAGTACCAGCGGGAGTTGGTACGAGCAGTACTTC. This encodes CASSTSGSWYEQYF.